The present T cell receptor (beta chain) was sequenced within a study of control samples from healthy donors and cancer patients. Data came from immunoSEQ multiplex PCR; TCRdb stores just in-frame clones and leaves some out. Of 150,000 or so clones in the sample, just under 95% were seen once. Germline CDR1 SGHRS, CDR2 YFSETQ. V gave up 5 bases and J gave up 5 bases; unmatched junction bases: 12. The CDR3 contains 15 residues. The specimen sequenced was blood. J is TRBJ1-2 and V is TRBV5-1, with 7 positions matching TRBD1. This TCR came from a young man in good health. CDR3 sequence (DNA): TGCGCCAGCAGAAATAGAACAGGGGATTTTTATGGCTACACCTTC. Translation: CASRNRTGDFYGYTF.